This TCR beta chain was identified during a study of T cell changes during pregnancy in multiple sclerosis. In germline, CDR1 is MDHEN, CDR2 SYDVKM. The CDR3 contains 12 residues. V was shortened by 3 bases and J by 9 bases, with 9 bases between the two germline ends. Assay used: immunoSEQ multiplex PCR; TCRdb lists only in-frame clones, some missing. This sample has around 110,000 clones, with about 90% found just once. V and J are TRBV28 and TRBJ1-5; the D is unclear. This receptor was identified in a female donor with multiple sclerosis, enrolled in a pregnancy study. This specimen consisted of peripheral blood, obtained after pregnancy. The CDR3 DNA is TGTGCCAGCAGTTTGTGGCAATTGCCCCAGCATTTT. Translating it yields CASSLWQLPQHF. Using reference TRBV28 and TRBJ1-5 for the parts outside the CDR3, the full variable domain is DVKVTQSSRYLVKRTGEKVFLECVQDMDHENMFWYRQDPGLGLRLIYFSYDVKMKEKGDIPEGYSVSREKKERFSLILESASTNQTSMYLCASSLWQLPQHFGDGTRLSIL.